The T cell receptor beta chain described here comes from a study of CD8 T cells in Susac syndrome. CD8+ and CD4+ T cells taken from blood had their TCR beta sequenced. Stable or active relapsing-remitting multiple sclerosis, untreated and meeting revised McDonald criteria, defined the controls. TEMRA cells were FACS-enriched and CD8+ and CD4+ T cells negatively isolated. Germline V gives CDR1 SQVTM, CDR2 ANQGSEA. The CDR3 length is 14 residues. Trimming cost V 6 bases and J 4 bases; bases outside gene matches: 7. Random hexamers were used to reverse transcribe an amount of roughly 0.5 to 1 ug RNA. It was immunoSEQ multiplex PCR that amplified TCR beta CDR3 across 54 Vbeta and 13 Jbeta. TCRdb re-analysed the immunoSEQ multiplex PCR reads in MiXCR, keeping a single row per CDR3 protein. The table includes 230,000 or so distinct CDR3 sequences, 95% detected once.

The rearrangement joins TRBV29-1 to TRBJ2-2, with 8 bases that match TRBD1. The receptor's source is a human donor with multiple sclerosis. Material for sequencing was CD4+ T cells from PBMCs. DNA of the CDR3: TGCAGCGTAGGGGACAGGTTGACCACCGGGGAGCTGTTTTTT. As protein: CSVGDRLTTGELFF.